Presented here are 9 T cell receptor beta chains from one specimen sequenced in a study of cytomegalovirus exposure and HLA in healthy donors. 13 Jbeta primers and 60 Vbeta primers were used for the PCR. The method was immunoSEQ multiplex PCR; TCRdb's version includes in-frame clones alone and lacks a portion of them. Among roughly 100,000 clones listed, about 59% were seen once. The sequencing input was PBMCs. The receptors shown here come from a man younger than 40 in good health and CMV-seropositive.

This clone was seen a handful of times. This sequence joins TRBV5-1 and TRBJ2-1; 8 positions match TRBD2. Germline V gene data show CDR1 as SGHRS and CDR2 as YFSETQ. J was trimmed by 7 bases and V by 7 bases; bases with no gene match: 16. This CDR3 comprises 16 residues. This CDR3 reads CASSPGDRGGSNEQFF. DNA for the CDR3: TGCGCCAGCTCCCCCGGCGACCGCGGGGGGAGTAATGAGCAGTTCTTC. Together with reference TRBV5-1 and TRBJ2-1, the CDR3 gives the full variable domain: KAGVTQTPRYLIKTRGQQVTLSCSPISGHRSVSWYQQTPGQGLQFLFEYFSETQRNKGNFPGRFSGRQFSNSRSEMNVSTLELGDSALYLCASSPGDRGGSNEQFFGPGTRLTVL.

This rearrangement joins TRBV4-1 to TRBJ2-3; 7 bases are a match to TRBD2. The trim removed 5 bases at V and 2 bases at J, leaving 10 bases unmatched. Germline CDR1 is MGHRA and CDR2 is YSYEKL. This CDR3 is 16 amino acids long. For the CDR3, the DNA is TGCGCCAGCAGCAAAGGACTAGAGGGGAACACAGATACGCAGTATTTT. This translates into CASSKGLEGNTDTQYF.

DNA of the CDR3: TGTGCCAGCAGTTCTGGGACTGCCCCCTCCTACGAGCAGTACTTC. Amino acid sequence: CASSSGTAPSYEQYF. The chain uses TRBV6-5 and TRBJ2-7, with a weak D call TRBD2 (6 bases). There are 15 residues in the CDR3. The germline CDR1 and CDR2 sequences are MNHEY and SVGAGI. V gave up 4 bases and J gave up 0 bases, with 13 bases separating them.

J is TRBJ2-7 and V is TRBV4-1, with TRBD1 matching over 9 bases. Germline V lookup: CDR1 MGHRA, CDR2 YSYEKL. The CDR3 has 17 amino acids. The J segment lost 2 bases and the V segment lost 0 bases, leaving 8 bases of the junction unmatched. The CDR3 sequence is CASSQDGGTGLPYEQYF. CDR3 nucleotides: TGCGCCAGCAGCCAAGATGGGGGGACAGGGCTCCCCTACGAGCAGTACTTC.

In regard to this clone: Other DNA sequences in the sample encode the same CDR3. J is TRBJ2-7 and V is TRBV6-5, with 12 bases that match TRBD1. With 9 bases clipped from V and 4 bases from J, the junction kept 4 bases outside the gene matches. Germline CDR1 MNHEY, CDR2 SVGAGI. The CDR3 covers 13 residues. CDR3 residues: CASRDRGPYEQYF. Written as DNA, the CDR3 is TGTGCCAGTCGGGACAGGGGGCCATACGAGCAGTACTTC.

CDR3 region: CASSATGGLETQYF. CDR3 in DNA: TGTGCCAGCAGCGCCACGGGGGGGCTGGAGACCCAGTACTTC. The J gene is TRBJ2-5, the V gene TRBV7-6; TRBD2 matches at 8 bases. The CDR3 sequence is 14 residues long. Per germline, CDR1 SGHVS and CDR2 FNYEAQ. Trimming removed 5 bases from V and 5 bases from J; junction bases left unmatched: 7.

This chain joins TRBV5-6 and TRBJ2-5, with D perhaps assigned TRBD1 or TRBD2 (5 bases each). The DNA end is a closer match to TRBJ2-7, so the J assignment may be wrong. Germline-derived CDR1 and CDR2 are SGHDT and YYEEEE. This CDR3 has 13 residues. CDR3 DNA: TGTGCCAGCAGCCTGGGACCGGGAAACGAGCAGTACTTC. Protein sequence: CASSLGPGNEQYF.

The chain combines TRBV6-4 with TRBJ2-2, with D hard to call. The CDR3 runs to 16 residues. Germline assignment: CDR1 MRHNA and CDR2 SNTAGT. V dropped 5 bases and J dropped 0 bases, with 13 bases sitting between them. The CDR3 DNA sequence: TGTGCCAGCAGTACTATGACGAGCGCGAACACCGGGGAGCTGTTTTTT. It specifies CASSTMTSANTGELFF.

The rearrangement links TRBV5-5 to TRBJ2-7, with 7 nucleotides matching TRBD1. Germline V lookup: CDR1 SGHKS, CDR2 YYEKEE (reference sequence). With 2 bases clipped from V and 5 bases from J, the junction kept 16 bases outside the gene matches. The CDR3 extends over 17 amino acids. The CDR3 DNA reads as TGTGCCAGCAGCTTCGCGAAGTGGAGACAGGGAGTCAACGAGCAGTACTTC. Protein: CASSFAKWRQGVNEQYF.